This passage covers 5 T cell receptor beta chains from one sample sequenced in a study of cytomegalovirus exposure and HLA in healthy donors (dated by TCRdb to 2017 to 2019). The library was produced with the immunoSEQ multiplex PCR assay. For the multiplex PCR, a mixture combining 60 forward primers for TCR Vbeta segments and 13 reverse primers for TCR Jbeta segments was used. TCRdb re-hosts the immuneACCESS table, in-frame sequences only. Its copies lack some clones; in the studies checked, an unresolved V gene accounts for under half of them, and the cause for the rest is not known. The sample contains 90,000 to 100,000 clones, roughly 81% of them found a single time. The top ten clones comprise roughly 1.5% of the sample. The sequencing sample was made of PBMCs. These receptors were taken from a man aged 35-49 years in good health and CMV-seronegative.

This clone was observed a single time. V gene TRBV27 combines with J gene TRBJ1-5, with 7 positions matching TRBD1. The CDR3 sequence is 15 residues long. Unmatched junction bases numbered 4, after V lost 5 bases and J lost 0 bases. Germline loops: CDR1 MNHEY, CDR2 SMNVEV (reference sequence). The CDR3 loop reads CASSKDRISNQPQHF. The CDR3 coding sequence is TGTGCCAGCAGTAAGGACAGGATTAGCAATCAGCCCCAGCATTTT.

As DNA, the CDR3 is TGTGCCAGCTCACCGGGGCAGCATCAGCCCCAGCATTTT. Protein product: CASSPGQHQPQHF. The genes are TRBV18 and TRBJ1-5, with D possibly being TRBD1 (5 bases). Trimming took off 3 bases at V and 5 bases at J, with 8 bases between the two ends. The CDR3 is 13 residues long. In germline, CDR1 is KGHSH, CDR2 LQKENI. Drawing the rest from reference TRBV18 and TRBJ1-5, the complete variable domain is NAGVMQNPRHLVRRRGQEARLRCSPMKGHSHVYWYRQLPEEGLKFMVYLQKENIIDESGMPKERFSAEFPKEGPSILRIQQVVRGDSAAYFCASSPGQHQPQHFGDGTRLSIL.

The chain couples TRBV28 to TRBJ1-2, with D unresolved. Trimming cost V 10 bases and J 4 bases, with 13 bases left between them. The CDR3 is 12 amino acids. Germline CDR1 and CDR2: MDHEN and SYDVKM. CDR3 in DNA: TGTGCCATCTCAACCGGTTTCTATGGCTACACCTTC. Its translation is CAISTGFYGYTF.

This clone was found a few times. This sample also contains other DNA sequences that code for the same CDR3. The CDR3 coding sequence is TGCGCCAGCAGCTTGGTTCAGGGGGCTGACACCGGGGAGCTGTTTTTT. Translated: CASSLVQGADTGELFF. V gene TRBV5-1 combines with J gene TRBJ2-2, with 8 bases that match TRBD1. Trimming cost V 0 bases and J 3 bases; bases outside gene matches: 4. This CDR3 has 16 residues. Germline V gene data show CDR1 as SGHRS and CDR2 as YFSETQ.

This sequence joins TRBV5-5 and TRBJ1-5; D may be TRBD1 (5 bases). This CDR3 has 14 amino acids. V was trimmed by 6 bases and J by 3 bases, leaving 13 bases between them. Per the germline V gene, CDR1 is SGHKS and CDR2 is YYEKEE (reference sequence). The CDR3 spells CASTLGHSNQPQHF. The CDR3 DNA reads as TGTGCCAGCACCCTCGGACACTCCAATCAGCCCCAGCATTTT.